The 21 T cell receptor beta chains given below trace back to one sample, sequenced in a study of identical twins. MiXCR was run by TCRdb on the 5' RACE reads, yielding one entry per CDR3 protein. The sample lists around 220,000 distinct CDR3 sequences, around 15% seen once, with around 8.3% in the top ten. Sequences were obtained from memory (CD45RO+) T cells sorted from blood. The receptors come from a woman under 30 in good health.

The genes are TRBV20-1 and TRBJ2-5; 10 bases align to TRBD2. Germline V gives CDR1 DFQATT, CDR2 SNEGSKA (reference sequence). After removal of 3 bases from V and 4 bases from J, the junction contained 5 bases not matched to a gene. This CDR3 region has 14 residues. The CDR3 region is CSARGLAGAETQYF. The CDR3 DNA follows: TGCAGTGCTAGGGGGCTAGCGGGGGCAGAGACCCAGTACTTC.

The chain uses TRBV20-1 and TRBJ1-1; D not resolved. Deletions cut 2 bases from V and 4 bases from J, with 11 bases between. This CDR3 is built from 13 residues. Germline CDR1 and CDR2: DFQATT and SNEGSKA (reference sequence). The CDR3 DNA sequence: TGCAGTGCTAGACTCCCCTCCGGCACTGAAGCTTTCTTT. Amino acid sequence: CSARLPSGTEAFF.

This clonotype was recorded once. The J gene is TRBJ2-3, the V gene TRBV10-3; D might be TRBD1 or TRBD2, each matching 5 bases. The CDR3 has 15 amino acids. The germline gives CDR1 ENHRY, CDR2 SYGVKD. V lost 4 bases to trimming and J lost 2 bases, with 13 bases between them. The CDR3 protein is CAISARGQNTDTQYF. For the CDR3, the DNA is TGTGCCATCAGTGCTCGGGGCCAAAACACAGATACGCAGTATTTT.

The chain carries TRBV12-3 or TRBV12-4 and TRBJ2-5; 7 bases map to TRBD1. Trimming took 7 bases from V and 3 from J; bases not matched to a gene: 14. The CDR3 runs to 16 residues. The CDR3: CASNLRGTASEETQYF. Written as DNA, the CDR3 is TGTGCCAGCAACTTAAGGGGGACAGCCTCGGAAGAGACCCAGTACTTC.

This clonotype was seen repeatedly, ten times or more. CDR3 sequence: CSVEFAYNEQFF. The CDR3 bases are TGCAGCGTTGAATTTGCGTACAATGAGCAGTTCTTC. V is TRBV29-1 and J is TRBJ2-1; D uncertain. Trimming removed 2 bases at V and 4 bases at J, with 6 bases between. There are 12 residues in the CDR3. Germline V gene sequence: CDR1 SQVTM, CDR2 ANQGSEA.

This clonotype was counted only a few times. The chain couples TRBV7-3 to TRBJ2-3, with D possibly matching TRBD2 (6 bases). The CDR3 loop spans 13 amino acids. Germline V CDR1 and CDR2: SGHTA, FQGTGA. V lost 2 bases and J lost 5, with 8 bases in between. The CDR3 protein is CASSLGGIDTQYF. Here the CDR3 DNA reads TGTGCCAGCAGCTTAGGGGGGATAGATACGCAGTATTTT.

This clonotype has a handful of counts. J is TRBJ1-6 and V is TRBV5-1, with no clear D. Trimming pared 2 bases from V and 7 bases from J, leaving 4 bases between. The germline V gene has CDR1 SGHRS and CDR2 YFSETQ. The CDR3 runs 12 residues. The DNA for the CDR3 is TGCGCCAGCAGCTTACAGAATTCACCCCTCCACTTT. This translates into CASSLQNSPLHF.

This chain uses TRBV6-1 with TRBJ2-7, with TRBD2 identical over 9 bases. Per germline, CDR1 MNHNS and CDR2 SASEGT. With V trimmed by 6 bases and J by 3 bases, 9 bases remained unmatched. This CDR3 contains 15 residues. The DNA for the CDR3 is TGTGCCAGCAGAAACGTGGCTAGCGGGAACTACGAGCAGTACTTC. Its protein product is CASRNVASGNYEQYF.

The chain has TRBV7-9 and TRBJ2-1, with D unresolved. Trimming removed 1 base at V and 14 bases at J, with 12 bases between. The CDR3 length is 12 residues. Germline loops: CDR1 SEHNR, CDR2 FQNEAQ (reference sequence). The CDR3 loop reads CASSLGRGEEFF. The CDR3 DNA sequence: TGTGCCAGCAGCTTAGGCCGCGGAGAGGAGTTCTTC.

This clonotype was detected a few times. The CDR3 bases are TGCGCCAGCAGACCCGGACTAGCCTTTTCGGAGACCCAGTACTTC. Translated, it gives CASRPGLAFSETQYF. This sequence joins TRBV5-1 and TRBJ2-5, with 8 bases lining up with TRBD2. The V gene end was trimmed by 5 bases and the J gene end by 5 bases; junction bases not matched to a gene: 11. CDR3 length: 15 residues. Looked up from germline, CDR1 is SGHRS and CDR2 is YFSETQ.

The gene calls are TRBV7-2 and TRBJ2-1; D perhaps matches TRBD2 (7 bases). Germline V gene sequence: CDR1 SGHTA, CDR2 FQGNSA. V lost 6 bases to trimming and J lost 6 bases, with 18 bases between them. The CDR3 spans 15 residues. The chain's CDR3 is CASRLTGGQGNEQFF. Written as DNA, the CDR3 is TGTGCCAGCAGACTAACGGGGGGCCAGGGCAATGAGCAGTTCTTC.

This clonotype was found many times. The chain links TRBV5-1 to TRBJ2-1, with TRBD2 matching over 13 bases. Germline V gives CDR1 SGHRS, CDR2 YFSETQ. V lost 2 bases, J lost 7 bases, and 9 bases stayed unmatched. This CDR3 has 17 residues. CDR3 sequence reads: CASSLKTGTSGTNEQFF. CDR3 sequence (DNA): TGCGCCAGCAGCTTAAAAACCGGGACTAGCGGGACTAATGAGCAGTTCTTC. Filled out from reference TRBV5-1 and TRBJ2-1, the complete variable domain reads KAGVTQTPRYLIKTRGQQVTLSCSPISGHRSVSWYQQTPGQGLQFLFEYFSETQRNKGNFPGRFSGRQFSNSRSEMNVSTLELGDSALYLCASSLKTGTSGTNEQFFGPGTRLTVL.

This chain uses TRBV11-2 with TRBJ2-1; D possibly corresponds to TRBD2 (5 bases). The ends were cut back, 0 bases at V and 9 bases at J, with 15 bases in the middle. This CDR3 has 15 amino acids. The germline V gene encodes CDR1 SGHAT and CDR2 FQNNGV. CDR3 DNA sequence: TGTGCCAGCAGCTTAGAACCTAGCTCCGCGGGTGAGCAGTTCTTC. It yields the protein CASSLEPSSAGEQFF.

This clonotype was found a few times. V is TRBV18 and J is TRBJ2-1; 7 nucleotides agree with TRBD2. In germline, CDR1 is KGHSH, CDR2 LQKENI. The CDR3 has 15 residues. The V and J ends lost 8 bases and 9 bases, in that order; junction bases with no gene match: 16. CDR3 sequence reads: CASHGMSGRGGEQFF. As DNA, the CDR3 is TGTGCCAGCCACGGGATGTCAGGGAGGGGTGGTGAGCAGTTCTTC.

The rearrangement links TRBV29-1 to TRBJ2-1, with D tentatively TRBD1 (5 bases). The germline V gene encodes CDR1 SQVTM and CDR2 ANQGSEA. The CDR3 is 13 amino acids. With 5 bases removed from V and 3 bases from J, the gap between germline ends came to 11 bases. The CDR3 spells CSVWGALYNEQFF. The CDR3 nucleotides read TGCAGCGTTTGGGGCGCTCTCTACAATGAGCAGTTCTTC.

This clonotype was recorded a few times. The rearrangement links TRBV3-1 to TRBJ1-2, with 8 bases that match TRBD1. The CDR3 spans 14 residues. V trimming: 1 base; J trimming: 10 bases; junction bases outside the gene matches: 8. Germline-derived CDR1 and CDR2 are LGHDT and YNNKEL (reference sequence). This chain's CDR3 is CASSQVDRAVPYTF. CDR3 DNA: TGTGCCAGCAGCCAAGTGGACAGGGCGGTTCCCTACACCTTC.

The J gene is TRBJ2-2, the V gene TRBV20-1; D perhaps matches TRBD2 (5 bases). CDR1 and CDR2 from the germline V gene are DFQATT and SNEGSKA (reference sequence). The CDR3 runs 13 residues. V was clipped by 0 bases and J by 6 bases, with 8 bases between them. The CDR3 sequence: CSARDQLAGELFF. In DNA form, the CDR3 reads TGCAGTGCTAGAGATCAACTAGCCGGGGAGCTGTTTTTT.

This clonotype was counted only a few times. The J gene is TRBJ2-7, the V gene TRBV15; 9 bases align to TRBD1. The length of the CDR3 is 17 residues. With V trimmed by 1 base and J by 7 bases, 14 bases remained unmatched. Germline V CDR1 and CDR2: LNHNV, YYDKDF (reference sequence). The CDR3 DNA follows: TGTGCCACCAGCAGAGGCCCCCTAGACAGGGGGGTGGGTGAGCAGTACTTC. Its protein is CATSRGPLDRGVGEQYF.

This chain connects TRBV5-1 to TRBJ1-3; no clear D gene. CDR3 length: 14 amino acids. Germline-derived CDR1 and CDR2 are SGHRS and YFSETQ. The V end lost 1 base, the J end lost 0 bases, and 5 bases lay between the germline ends. The CDR3 spells CASSLSASGNTIYF. The CDR3 nucleotides are TGCGCCAGCAGCTTGTCTGCCTCTGGAAACACCATATATTTT. The full variable domain, its missing parts supplied by reference TRBV5-1 and TRBJ1-3, is KAGVTQTPRYLIKTRGQQVTLSCSPISGHRSVSWYQQTPGQGLQFLFEYFSETQRNKGNFPGRFSGRQFSNSRSEMNVSTLELGDSALYLCASSLSASGNTIYFGEGSWLTVV.

The rearrangement links TRBV20-1 to TRBJ2-7, with 9 bases aligning to TRBD2. The CDR3 totals 15 residues. V lost 2 bases and J lost 1; bases outside the gene matches: 6. Germline values: CDR1 DFQATT, CDR2 SNEGSKA (reference sequence). Here the CDR3 reads CSARRSGRLSYEQYF. The CDR3 coding sequence is TGCAGTGCTAGAAGGAGCGGGAGGCTTTCCTACGAGCAGTACTTC.

This clonotype was seen many times. The chain recombines TRBV28 with TRBJ2-7; weak D call: TRBD2 (6 bases). The germline CDR1 and CDR2 sequences are MDHEN and SYDVKM. V dropped 5 bases and J dropped 3 bases, with 14 bases sitting between them. CDR3 length: 14 residues. CDR3 sequence reads: CASSEEGRLYEQYF. As DNA, the CDR3 is TGTGCCAGCAGTGAGGAGGGTCGGCTCTACGAGCAGTACTTC.